The 26 T cell receptor beta chains listed next were all sequenced from one sample in a study of shared clonotypes between healthy human individuals. Using immunoSEQ multiplex PCR, the repertoire was profiled, and TCRdb retains in-frame clones only, with some absent. The sample lists some 1,100,000 clones; around 82% were seen once. Material for sequencing was memory CD4+ T cells from PBMCs. Subset reported: CD45RA-negative fraction. These receptors came from a young man in good health. Some clones in this sample may be carry-over from other donors' samples.

Of note for this clone: Other DNA variants within this sample encode the same CDR3. The chain recombines TRBV7-2 with TRBJ2-3; TRBD2 agrees at 11 bases. This CDR3 spans 18 amino acids. Germline lookup yields CDR1 SGHTA and CDR2 FQGNSA. Trimming removed 3 bases from V and 0 bases from J; junction bases left unmatched: 8. This CDR3 is CASSLRVLAGGSTDTQYF. The CDR3, as DNA: TGTGCCAGCAGCTTGAGGGTGTTAGCGGGAGGGAGCACAGATACGCAGTATTTT.

This chain joins TRBV30 and TRBJ2-3; 9 bases align to TRBD2. Unmatched junction bases numbered 10, after V lost 2 bases and J lost 4 bases. Germline lookup yields CDR1 GTSNPN and CDR2 SVGIG (reference sequence). The CDR3 extends over 16 amino acids. CDR3 amino acids: CAWSNPGSGSPDTQYF. CDR3 DNA: TGTGCCTGGAGTAATCCGGGTAGCGGGAGCCCAGATACGCAGTATTTT.

The chain recombines TRBV10-2 with TRBJ1-1; weak D call: TRBD1 (5 bases). Germline V gene data show CDR1 as WSHSY and CDR2 as SAAADI. The V end was cut by 10 bases, the J end by 7 bases, with 13 bases between. The CDR3 is made up of 11 amino acids. The CDR3 region has the DNA TGCGCCACAATGGGGGGGGATGAAGCTTTCTTT. Translated: CATMGGDEAFF.

This clone occurred a few times. V and J are TRBV7-9 and TRBJ1-2; 7 bases align to TRBD1. Germline V gene lookup returns CDR1 SEHNR and CDR2 FQNEAQ (reference sequence). This CDR3 is 15 amino acids long. The ends lost 5 bases at V and 7 bases at J; junction bases unmatched: 13. The CDR3 region is CASSPVDREVAGYTF. The CDR3 DNA reads TGTGCCAGCAGCCCCGTTGACAGGGAAGTAGCTGGCTACACCTTC.

V gene TRBV27 combines with J gene TRBJ2-1; no firm D call. CDR3 length: 12 amino acids. CDR1 and CDR2 (germline): MNHEY, SMNVEV (reference sequence). V shed 6 bases and J shed 9 bases, with 12 bases lying between them. The DNA of the CDR3 is TGTGCCAGCAGAAACTTTCGCCTTGAGCAGTTCTTC. Its translation is CASRNFRLEQFF.

J is TRBJ1-2 and V is TRBV18; TRBD1 might be the D (6 bases). V was pared by 1 base and J by 0 bases, with 24 bases between. The CDR3 is 20 amino acids. Germline V lookup: CDR1 KGHSH, CDR2 LQKENI. The CDR3 DNA sequence: TGTGCCAGCTCACCACGGAGTGCAGGGGCTATCCTAGGAGCTAACTATGGCTACACCTTC. Its protein is CASSPRSAGAILGANYGYTF.

The chain joins TRBV29-1 to TRBJ2-7; D not certain. V shed 6 bases and J shed 3 bases, with 9 bases lying between them. CDR1 SQVTM and CDR2 ANQGSEA come from the germline V gene. The CDR3 covers 11 residues. CDR3 sequence (DNA): TGCAGCGTCCGAGAAGACTACGAGCAGTACTTC. Translated, it gives CSVREDYEQYF.

In its sample, this clone was seen many times. The V call is TRBV29-1, the J call TRBJ1-1; tentative D call: TRBD1 (5 bases). Trimming shortened V by 7 bases and J by 3 bases, and 15 bases separated the two germline ends. CDR3 length: 13 residues. Germline loops: CDR1 SQVTM, CDR2 ANQGSEA. The CDR3 here is CSESGARDTEAFF. The DNA for the CDR3 is TGCAGCGAATCTGGGGCCCGGGACACTGAAGCTTTCTTT.

The chain is built from TRBV10-2 and TRBJ2-1, with D uncertain. This CDR3 contains 13 residues. Germline values: CDR1 WSHSY, CDR2 SAAADI. Trimming shortened V by 7 bases and J by 2 bases, and 9 bases separated the two germline ends. CDR3 nucleotides: TGCGCCAGCAACTTGGACCCCTACAATGAGCAGTTCTTC. Its translation is CASNLDPYNEQFF.

This chain links TRBV30 with TRBJ2-2; D gene uncertain. V lost 3 bases to trimming and J lost 2 bases, with 7 bases between them. The CDR3 is 13 amino acids. Germline V gene data show CDR1 as GTSNPN and CDR2 as SVGIG (reference sequence). CDR3 sequence reads: CAWRPENTGELFF. In nucleotides, the CDR3 is TGTGCCTGGAGGCCCGAAAACACCGGGGAGCTGTTTTTT. The full variable domain, in which reference TRBV30 and TRBJ2-2 provide the parts outside the CDR3, is SQTIHQWPATLVQPVGSPLSLECTVEGTSNPNLYWYRQAAGRGLQLLFYSVGIGQISSEVPQNLSASRPQDRQFILSSKKLLLSDSGFYLCAWRPENTGELFFGEGSRLTVL.

This sequence joins TRBV29-1 and TRBJ1-1; TRBD1 agrees at 11 bases. In germline, CDR1 is SQVTM, CDR2 ANQGSEA. The V gene end was trimmed by 2 bases and the J gene end by 3 bases; junction bases not matched to a gene: 2. There are 14 residues in the CDR3. CDR3 nucleotides: TGCAGCGTTGAACGGGACAGGGGGGACACTGAAGCTTTCTTT. Translated: CSVERDRGDTEAFF.

The V gene is TRBV5-1, the J gene TRBJ2-5, with 10 bases that match TRBD2. With 0 bases clipped from V and 5 bases from J, the junction kept 7 bases outside the gene matches. Germline V CDR1 and CDR2: SGHRS, YFSETQ. This CDR3 is built from 16 residues. In DNA, the CDR3 is TGCGCCAGCAGCTTGGCTCTAGCGGGAGCCGCCGAGACCCAGTACTTC. This gives the protein CASSLALAGAAETQYF.

V usage is TRBV6-6 and J usage is TRBJ2-1, with 8 positions matching TRBD2. CDR3 length equals 13 residues. After removal of 4 bases from V and 6 bases from J, the junction contained 2 bases not matched to a gene. The germline V gene has CDR1 MNHNY and CDR2 SVGAGI (reference sequence). CDR3 DNA: TGTGCCAGCAGTTGGGGGACTAGCAATGAGCAGTTCTTC. It encodes CASSWGTSNEQFF.

This chain uses TRBV7-9 with TRBJ2-7; a possible D gene is TRBD2 (6 bases). V was clipped by 5 bases and J by 2 bases, with 16 bases between them. There are 15 residues in the CDR3. Germline CDR1 is SEHNR and CDR2 is FQNEAQ (reference sequence). Here the CDR3 reads CASSREGRGTYEQYF. The CDR3 DNA follows: TGTGCCAGCAGCCGAGAGGGGCGGGGAACCTACGAGCAGTACTTC.

The table lists this clone with a count of one. This sequence joins TRBV29-1 and TRBJ2-3, with TRBD1 as a possible D gene (5 bases). This CDR3 is 14 amino acids long. CDR1 SQVTM and CDR2 ANQGSEA come from the germline V gene. With 6 bases removed from V and 0 bases from J, the gap between germline ends came to 13 bases. For the CDR3, the DNA is TGCAGCGTGCAGGGCATCCTTAGCACAGATACGCAGTATTTT. It is translated as CSVQGILSTDTQYF.

The V call is TRBV27, the J call TRBJ2-7; D tentatively reads TRBD1 or TRBD2 (5 bases each). Trimming took off 2 bases at V and 4 bases at J, with 15 bases between the two ends. The CDR3 covers 15 residues. The V gene's germline CDR1 is MNHEY and CDR2 SMNVEV (reference sequence). The CDR3 protein is CASSLSLNWGYEQYF. The CDR3 DNA reads as TGTGCCAGCAGTTTAAGTCTGAATTGGGGGTACGAGCAGTACTTC.

J is TRBJ2-7 and V is TRBV7-2, with a possible D match to TRBD2 (6 bases). Trimming stripped 3 bases from V and 6 bases from J, with 12 bases between. Germline CDR1 reads SGHTA; CDR2 reads FQGNSA. The CDR3 has 13 amino acids. The CDR3 loop reads CASSFGRRAEQYF. The CDR3 DNA reads as TGTGCCAGCAGCTTCGGACGGAGGGCCGAGCAGTACTTC.

This clone was detected only once. CDR3 nucleotides: TGTGCCAGCATGTGGGCAGGGGATGGGTCTCAGCCCCAGCATTTT. Translating gives CASMWAGDGSQPQHF. This chain joins TRBV2 and TRBJ1-5; tentatively, D is TRBD1 (6 bases). Per germline, CDR1 SNHLY and CDR2 FYNNEI. The CDR3 has 15 residues. Trimming cost V 7 bases and J 6 bases, with 19 bases left between them.

V usage is TRBV7-2 and J usage is TRBJ2-1, with D perhaps TRBD2 (7 bases). The V end was cut by 5 bases, the J end by 7 bases, with 21 bases between. The CDR3 is 16 amino acids. CDR1 SGHTA and CDR2 FQGNSA come from the germline V gene. CDR3 coding DNA: TGTGCCAGCAGCCCCTATAGGGGGGGAGGGGGAAATGAGCAGTTCTTC. Translated, it gives CASSPYRGGGGNEQFF.

The chain links TRBV6-4 to TRBJ2-7; D may match TRBD1 or TRBD2 (6 bases each). Between the trimmed V and J ends, which lost 6 bases and 4 bases, there was a span of 19 bases. The CDR3 extends over 15 amino acids. CDR1 is MRHNA and CDR2 is SNTAGT in the germline V gene. The CDR3 DNA reads TGTGCCAGCAGCCCCCCCCGGGGGCTTAATTACGAGCAGTACTTC. Translation: CASSPPRGLNYEQYF.

In this sample, this clone turned up many times. This chain joins TRBV2 and TRBJ2-2; D not resolved. Deletions cut 0 bases from V and 7 bases from J, with 6 bases between. This CDR3 comprises 13 residues. CDR1 and CDR2 (germline): SNHLY, FYNNEI. In DNA form, the CDR3 reads TGTGCCAGCAGTGAAGCATTTGTCGGGGAGCTGTTTTTT. Its protein is CASSEAFVGELFF.

The chain uses TRBV6-5 and TRBJ1-5; TRBD1 agrees at 8 bases. CDR1 and CDR2 from the germline V gene are MNHEY and SVGAGI. Trimming at V came to 6 bases and at J to 5 bases, leaving 6 bases not matched to a gene. CDR3 length: 14 amino acids. CDR3 DNA sequence: TGTGCCAGCAGCAGGGGACAGGTCGATCAGCCCCAGCATTTT. Translating it yields CASSRGQVDQPQHF.

V usage is TRBV7-8 and J usage is TRBJ2-7, with D unresolved. Between the trimmed V and J ends, which lost 5 bases and 7 bases, there was a span of 9 bases. The CDR3 spans 11 residues. The germline gives CDR1 SGHVS, CDR2 FQNEAQ. CDR3 sequence (DNA): TGTGCCAGCAGCAACTACAGAGAGCAGTACTTC. Protein product: CASSNYREQYF.

The rearrangement joins TRBV18 to TRBJ2-5; TRBD2 is a possible D gene (6 bases). Trimming took off 3 bases at V and 2 bases at J, with 10 bases between the two ends. CDR1 KGHSH and CDR2 LQKENI come from the germline V gene. This CDR3 is 14 amino acids long. The CDR3 bases are TGTGCCAGCTCACCTCTAGCGTCTCAAGAGACCCAGTACTTC. Translation: CASSPLASQETQYF.

The CDR3 coding sequence is TGTGCCAGCAGTCTACTCTGGACTTCCATGTACAATGAGCAGTTCTTC. Translating gives CASSLLWTSMYNEQFF. The rearrangement links TRBV28 to TRBJ2-1, with D maybe TRBD2 (5 bases). V lost 5 bases and J lost 4, with 18 bases in between. Germline values: CDR1 MDHEN, CDR2 SYDVKM. The CDR3 sequence is 16 residues long.

This clone has a single count. This rearrangement joins TRBV29-1 to TRBJ2-5; TRBD1 aligns across 9 bases. The germline CDR1 and CDR2 sequences are SQVTM and ANQGSEA. There are 14 residues in the CDR3. V lost 3 bases and J lost 4; bases outside the gene matches: 6. The CDR3 protein is CSVEGDRARETQYF. The CDR3, as DNA: TGCAGCGTTGAGGGGGACAGGGCGAGAGAGACCCAGTACTTC.